The rows below give T cell receptor beta chains drawn from one sample of a study of T cell responses to AZD1222 COVID-19 vaccine. Clones were read by immunoSEQ multiplex PCR, and TCRdb kept only the in-frame ones, dropping some. The sample yields 75,000 to 90,000 clones, approximately 85% seen once. Sequences were derived from peripheral blood, sampled on day 0 of AZD1222 vaccination. These receptors all stem from an adult in good health. Both conserved end residues are part of each CDR3. A D gene is named only where the DNA matches it firmly. The size entry is marked missing in some rows and otherwise reads once, few, many or a size class.

CDR3 length,J gene,clone size,V gene,D gene,CDR3 protein,CDR3 DNA
13,TRBJ1-1,few,TRBV24-1,.,CATSEGPNTEAFF,TGTGCCACCAGTGAAGGGCCCAACACTGAAGCTTTCTTT
13,TRBJ2-3,once,TRBV7-9,.,CASSLFLMDTQYF,TGTGCCAGCAGCTTATTCCTCATGGATACGCAGTATTTT
13,TRBJ1-1,once,TRBV2,TRBD1,CASRDRGTTEAFF,TGTGCCAGCAGGGACAGGGGGACCACTGAAGCTTTCTTT
16,TRBJ1-6,.,TRBV19,.,CASSDLSGLLNSPLHF,TGTGCCAGTAGCGACCTTTCGGGACTCCTAAATTCACCCCTCCACTTT
14,TRBJ1-4,once,TRBV7-2,.,CASSPRSGSEKLFF,TGTGCCAGCAGCCCTCGCTCAGGGAGTGAAAAACTGTTTTTT
12,TRBJ1-2,.,TRBV29-1,.,CSVARTDYGYTF,TGCAGCGTTGCAAGGACAGACTATGGCTACACCTTC
14,TRBJ1-5,few,TRBV7-2,.,CASSFTGYNQPQHF,TGTGCCAGCAGCTTTACAGGGTACAATCAGCCCCAGCATTTT
13,TRBJ2-7,.,TRBV5-5,.,CASSYEVSGEQYF,TGTGCCAGCAGCTATGAGGTCTCGGGGGAGCAGTACTTC
16,TRBJ2-5,.,TRBV11-3,TRBD2,CASSLGSGGGQETQYF,TGTGCCAGCAGCTTGGGTAGCGGGGGGGGACAAGAGACCCAGTACTTC
13,TRBJ2-7,few,TRBV3-1/TRBV3-2,.,CASSPGAGYEQYF,TGTGCCAGCAGCCCGGGGGCGGGGTACGAGCAGTACTTC
18,TRBJ2-3,once,TRBV28,.,CASSLSSSYSSSTDTQYF,TGTGCCAGCAGTTTATCTAGTAGCTACTCTTCTAGCACAGATACGCAGTATTTT
13,TRBJ1-6,.,TRBV10-1,.,CASLGSHNSPLHF,TGCGCCAGCCTGGGGTCCCATAATTCACCCCTCCACTTT
9,TRBJ2-7,.,TRBV20-1,TRBD1,CRPGQGSNF,TGCAGACCCGGACAGGGTTCGAACTTC
15,TRBJ1-1,.,TRBV5-1,.,CASSRNRGAGTEAFF,TGCGCCAGCAGCCGCAACCGGGGGGCGGGCACTGAAGCTTTCTTT
14,TRBJ2-3,.,TRBV6-5,TRBD2,CASRSTGGTDTQYF,TGTGCCAGCAGGTCGACCGGGGGGACAGATACGCAGTATTTT
14,TRBJ2-3,.,TRBV5-8,.,CASSLSVGIDTQYF,TGTGCCAGCAGCTTGAGCGTAGGGATAGATACGCAGTATTTT
14,TRBJ1-5,.,TRBV9,.,CASSSHGGGQPQHF,TGTGCCAGCAGCTCCCACGGGGGGGGTCAGCCCCAGCATTTT
14,TRBJ2-4,once,TRBV12-5,TRBD2,CASATGGSENIQYF,TGTGCTAGTGCCACGGGGGGGTCGGAAAACATTCAGTACTTC
15,TRBJ1-5,.,TRBV7-2,.,CASSLGQGTDQPQHF,TGTGCCAGCAGCTTAGGGCAGGGGACCGATCAGCCCCAGCATTTT
14,TRBJ1-4,.,TRBV9,.,CASSVKGQNEKLFF,TGTGCCAGCAGCGTAAAGGGGCAGAATGAAAAACTGTTTTTT
13,TRBJ2-3,.,TRBV28,TRBD2,CASLGAGGDTQYF,TGTGCCAGCTTAGGAGCGGGGGGAGATACGCAGTATTTT
15,TRBJ2-3,.,TRBV5-1,TRBD1,CASSATGANGDTQYF,TGCGCCAGCAGCGCGACAGGGGCAAATGGGGATACGCAGTATTTT
12,TRBJ2-3,once,TRBV11-2,TRBD1,CASSSYRGLGYF,TGTGCCAGCAGCTCATACAGGGGCCTGGGGTATTTT
15,TRBJ2-7,few,TRBV7-3,TRBD1,CASSVAGTGFYEQYF,TGTGCCAGCAGCGTTGCCGGGACAGGGTTCTACGAGCAGTACTTC
15,TRBJ2-2,once,TRBV27,.,CASSLEGLNTGELFF,TGTGCCAGCAGTTTGGAGGGCCTCAACACCGGGGAGCTGTTTTTT
14,TRBJ2-5,once,TRBV5-4,.,CASSSQGSVETQYF,TGTGCCAGCAGCTCCCAGGGGTCTGTAGAGACCCAGTACTTC
14,TRBJ1-2,few,TRBV18,.,CASSPSREIYGYTF,TGTGCCAGCTCCCCAAGCCGGGAGATCTATGGCTACACCTTC
13,TRBJ1-3,once,TRBV7-2,.,CASSVSSGNTIYF,TGTGCCAGCAGCGTGAGCTCTGGAAACACCATATATTTT
18,TRBJ1-6,once,TRBV7-2,.,CASSFRTRQTSGNSPLHF,TGTGCCAGCAGCTTTAGAACCCGACAGACTTCGGGTAATTCACCCCTCCACTTT
14,TRBJ1-4,few,TRBV28,.,CASSWEVVNEKLFF,TGTGCCAGCAGTTGGGAGGTAGTTAATGAAAAACTGTTTTTT
15,TRBJ2-3,.,TRBV3-1/TRBV3-2,.,CASSSDISSTDTQYF,TGTGCCAGCAGCAGCGATATCTCTAGCACAGATACGCAGTATTTT
15,TRBJ1-5,.,TRBV11-2,.,CASSLDRQANQPQHF,TGTGCCAGCAGCTTAGATAGGCAGGCGAATCAGCCCCAGCATTTT
14,TRBJ2-7,.,TRBV6-5,.,CASISWGWGYEQYF,TGTGCCAGCATCTCCTGGGGTTGGGGGTACGAGCAGTACTTC
14,TRBJ2-4,.,TRBV13,.,CASSFEGNKNIQYF,TGTGCCAGCAGCTTTGAGGGGAACAAAAACATTCAGTACTTC
14,TRBJ1-2,few,TRBV19,.,CASSIVSGVDGYTF,TGTGCCAGTAGTATAGTTTCAGGGGTGGATGGCTACACCTTC
15,TRBJ1-2,.,TRBV18,.,CASSPPGRGSYGYTF,TGTGCCAGCTCACCACCGGGACGGGGCTCCTATGGCTACACCTTC
16,TRBJ2-5,.,TRBV5-4,TRBD1,CASSPYVGTAQETQYF,TGTGCCAGCAGCCCGTACGTCGGGACAGCCCAAGAGACCCAGTACTTC
15,TRBJ2-7,.,TRBV5-1,.,CASSGAGTLSYEQYF,TGCGCCAGCAGCGGAGCCGGGACACTGTCCTACGAGCAGTACTTC
16,TRBJ1-5,.,TRBV7-7,.,CASSLAVRGAGVPQHF,TGTGCTAGCAGCTTAGCGGTCCGAGGGGCAGGCGTGCCCCAGCATTTT
15,TRBJ1-1,.,TRBV27,.,CASSLSQGWATEAFF,TGTGCCAGCAGTTTATCTCAGGGGTGGGCCACTGAAGCTTTCTTT
14,TRBJ2-3,.,TRBV5-4,TRBD2,CASSPGLAGYTQYF,TGTGCCAGCAGTCCGGGACTAGCGGGGTATACGCAGTATTTT
16,TRBJ1-4,once,TRBV19,TRBD1,CASQALQGLMNEKLFF,TGTGCCAGCCAGGCCCTACAGGGGTTAATGAATGAAAAACTGTTTTTT
15,TRBJ2-5,.,TRBV7-9,TRBD1,CASSLAGQGRETQYF,TGTGCCAGCAGCTTAGCCGGACAGGGGAGGGAGACCCAGTACTTC
14,TRBJ2-2,.,TRBV5-4,TRBD2,CASSLQASGGELFF,TGTGCCAGCAGCTTACAGGCTAGCGGGGGGGAGCTGTTTTTT
14,TRBJ2-7,.,TRBV4-3,TRBD1,CASSQDRDRVEQYF,TGCGCCAGCAGCCAAGATCGGGACAGGGTCGAGCAGTACTTC
16,TRBJ2-6,.,TRBV27,TRBD1,CASSLGDSSGANVLTF,TGTGCCAGCAGTTTAGGGGACAGCTCTGGGGCCAACGTCCTGACTTTC
14,TRBJ2-5,.,TRBV7-2,TRBD2,CASSPRLAGATQYF,TGTGCCAGCAGCCCCCGACTAGCGGGGGCTACCCAGTACTTC
16,TRBJ2-7,.,TRBV15,.,CATSRLLRDGLYEQYF,TGTGCCACCAGCAGACTACTACGGGACGGGCTTTACGAGCAGTACTTC
14,TRBJ2-7,.,TRBV9,TRBD1,CASSDGTEIYEQYF,TGTGCCAGCAGCGACGGGACAGAGATCTACGAGCAGTACTTC
14,TRBJ1-3,.,TRBV6-5,.,CASSYSNSGNTIYF,TGTGCCAGCAGTTACTCGAATTCTGGAAACACCATATATTTT
15,TRBJ1-2,.,TRBV19,.,CASSIGGLLGYGYTF,TGTGCCAGTAGTATTGGTGGGCTTTTGGGCTATGGCTACACCTTC
16,TRBJ1-1,.,TRBV28,.,CASSRGGEGRNTEAFF,TGTGCCAGCAGCCGGGGTGGTGAGGGCAGGAACACTGAAGCTTTCTTT
14,TRBJ2-5,.,TRBV9,TRBD1,CASSPGQGQETQYF,TGTGCCAGCAGCCCCGGACAGGGGCAAGAGACCCAGTACTTC
16,TRBJ2-3,.,TRBV27,.,CASSGVSVVSTDTQYF,TGTGCCAGCAGCGGGGTTAGTGTAGTTAGCACAGATACGCAGTATTTT
14,TRBJ2-2,.,TRBV5-4,.,CASSLEKRTGELFF,TGTGCCAGCAGCTTGGAGAAGCGCACCGGGGAGCTGTTTTTT
10,TRBJ2-5,.,TRBV7-9,.,CASSQETQYF,TGTGCCAGCAGTCAAGAGACCCAGTACTTC
14,TRBJ2-5,few,TRBV6-2/TRBV6-3,TRBD2,CASSSRRLAETQYF,TGTGCCAGCAGCTCCCGCCGACTAGCGGAGACCCAGTACTTC
14,TRBJ2-2,.,TRBV18,TRBD2,CASSPPAGGGELFF,TGTGCCAGCTCACCACCGGCGGGAGGCGGGGAGCTGTTTTTT
15,TRBJ2-5,.,TRBV7-2,.,CASSFPTSAQETQYF,TGTGCCAGCAGCTTTCCGACATCAGCCCAAGAGACCCAGTACTTC
11,TRBJ1-2,.,TRBV28,.,CASSLPDGYTF,TGTGCCAGCAGTTTGCCGGACGGCTACACCTTC